Listed below are T cell receptor beta chains from one sample, sequenced in a study of early T cells in non-severe SARS-CoV-2 infection. TCRdb itself ran the 5' RACE reads through MiXCR, one entry per CDR3 protein. The table has about 27,000 distinct CDR3 sequences, 4% to 4.5% seen once. Sequencing was done on a sample of whole blood. The receptors derive from an adult who was a healthcare worker with PCR-confirmed SARS-CoV-2 infection or an uninfected control (not recorded which). Both conserved end residues are part of each CDR3. D genes are given only for firm matches. Size values are once, few and many counts, or a class for expanded clones, and some rows have none.

abundance: many; d_gene: NA; v_gene: TRBV14; j_gene: TRBJ1-3; CDR3aa: CASSQDWQSPTIYF; CDR3nt: TGTGCCAGCAGCCAAGACTGGCAGTCGCCCACCATATATTTT
abundance: many; d_gene: NA; v_gene: TRBV29-1; j_gene: TRBJ1-6; CDR3aa: CSAGDGNSPLHF; CDR3nt: TGCAGCGCGGGTGACGGGAATTCACCCCTCCACTTT
abundance: many; d_gene: NA; v_gene: TRBV7-8; j_gene: TRBJ1-5; CDR3aa: CASSSGTPNQPQHF; CDR3nt: TGTGCCAGCAGCTCCGGGACACCCAATCAGCCCCAGCATTTT
abundance: NA; d_gene: NA; v_gene: TRBV14; j_gene: TRBJ2-1; CDR3aa: CASSQDRRLATYNEQFF; CDR3nt: TGTGCCAGCAGCCAAGACCGCCGGCTAGCGACATACAATGAGCAATTCTTC
abundance: many; d_gene: NA; v_gene: TRBV5-6; j_gene: TRBJ1-2; CDR3aa: CASSLIGGDGYTF; CDR3nt: TGTGCCAGCAGCTTGATCGGGGGCGATGGCTACACCTTC
abundance: many; d_gene: NA; v_gene: TRBV5-1; j_gene: TRBJ1-1; CDR3aa: CASRREGAGNTEAFF; CDR3nt: TGCGCCAGCAGACGGGAAGGGGCCGGGAACACTGAAGCTTTCTTT
abundance: many; d_gene: NA; v_gene: TRBV4-1; j_gene: TRBJ2-3; CDR3aa: CASSQAQGRFGTQYF; CDR3nt: TGCGCCAGCAGCCAAGCCCAGGGGCGGTTCGGTACGCAGTATTTT
abundance: NA; d_gene: NA; v_gene: TRBV3-1; j_gene: TRBJ2-7; CDR3aa: CASSPQIYEQYF; CDR3nt: TGTGCCAGCAGCCCCCAAATCTACGAGCAGTACTTC
abundance: once; d_gene: NA; v_gene: TRBV12-3/TRBV12-4; j_gene: TRBJ2-7; CDR3aa: CASSPGPIQEQYF; CDR3nt: TGTGCCAGCAGTCCTGGGCCCATTCAAGAGCAGTACTTC
abundance: NA; d_gene: NA; v_gene: TRBV18; j_gene: TRBJ2-3; CDR3aa: CASSPPPATDTQYF; CDR3nt: TGTGCCAGCTCACCGCCTCCCGCTACAGATACGCAGTATTTT
abundance: NA; d_gene: NA; v_gene: TRBV5-1; j_gene: TRBJ1-2; CDR3aa: CASSLDPYLSGYTF; CDR3nt: TGCGCCAGCAGCTTGGATCCTTACCTATCTGGCTACACCTTC
abundance: NA; d_gene: TRBD2; v_gene: TRBV7-2; j_gene: TRBJ2-5; CDR3aa: CASSLGTSGRGEETQYF; CDR3nt: TGTGCCAGCAGCCTTGGGACTAGCGGGAGGGGAGAAGAGACCCAGTACTTC
abundance: NA; d_gene: NA; v_gene: TRBV6-1; j_gene: TRBJ2-3; CDR3aa: CASRQGGGYTDTQYF; CDR3nt: TGTGCCAGCAGGCAGGGGGGGGGATACACAGATACGCAGTATTTT
abundance: medium-sized; d_gene: NA; v_gene: TRBV18; j_gene: TRBJ1-6; CDR3aa: CASSPSRGGSPLHF; CDR3nt: TGTGCCAGCTCACCAAGCAGGGGAGGTTCACCCCTCCACTTT
abundance: few; d_gene: TRBD1; v_gene: TRBV28; j_gene: TRBJ1-2; CDR3aa: CASKTGGLDYGYTF; CDR3nt: TGTGCCAGCAAGACAGGGGGCTTGGACTATGGCTACACCTTC
abundance: many; d_gene: NA; v_gene: TRBV28; j_gene: TRBJ2-7; CDR3aa: CASSSPGSSYEQYF; CDR3nt: TGTGCCAGCAGTTCCCCCGGGAGCTCCTACGAGCAGTACTTC
abundance: NA; d_gene: TRBD1; v_gene: TRBV7-9; j_gene: TRBJ2-1; CDR3aa: CASSFTTGVYYNEQFF; CDR3nt: TGTGCCAGCAGCTTTACCACAGGGGTTTACTACAATGAGCAGTTCTTC
abundance: many; d_gene: NA; v_gene: TRBV4-2; j_gene: TRBJ1-2; CDR3aa: CASSQDFPGEWGCGYTF; CDR3nt: TGTGCCAGCAGCCAAGATTTCCCAGGGGAATGGGGTTGTGGCTACACCTTC
abundance: many; d_gene: NA; v_gene: TRBV5-4; j_gene: TRBJ2-1; CDR3aa: CASSFPERNEQFF; CDR3nt: TGTGCCAGCAGCTTCCCGGAGCGTAATGAGCAGTTCTTC
abundance: many; d_gene: NA; v_gene: TRBV2; j_gene: TRBJ1-6; CDR3aa: CARGILGSYNSPLHF; CDR3nt: TGTGCCAGAGGGATCCTCGGCTCCTATAATTCACCCCTCCACTTT
abundance: once; d_gene: TRBD2; v_gene: TRBV5-1; j_gene: TRBJ2-1; CDR3aa: CASSPTSGTVHEQFF; CDR3nt: TGCGCCAGCAGCCCCACCAGCGGGACGGTCCATGAGCAGTTCTTC
abundance: many; d_gene: NA; v_gene: TRBV2; j_gene: TRBJ2-5; CDR3aa: CASSRRNQETQYF; CDR3nt: TGTGCCAGCAGTCGACGGAATCAAGAGACCCAGTACTTC
abundance: many; d_gene: TRBD2; v_gene: TRBV11-2; j_gene: TRBJ2-7; CDR3aa: CASSQGTSPYEQYF; CDR3nt: TGTGCCAGCAGCCAGGGGACTAGTCCTTACGAGCAGTACTTC
abundance: many; d_gene: TRBD1; v_gene: TRBV7-6; j_gene: TRBJ2-1; CDR3aa: CASSLQDRSYNEQFF; CDR3nt: TGTGCCAGCAGCTTACAGGACAGGTCCTACAATGAGCAGTTCTTC
abundance: many; d_gene: NA; v_gene: TRBV18; j_gene: TRBJ2-2; CDR3aa: CASSPIGTGELFF; CDR3nt: TGTGCCAGCTCACCAATTGGGACCGGGGAGCTGTTTTTT
abundance: many; d_gene: NA; v_gene: TRBV12-3/TRBV12-4; j_gene: TRBJ2-7; CDR3aa: CASSQASYEQYF; CDR3nt: TGTGCCAGCAGCCAGGCCTCCTACGAGCAGTACTTC
abundance: medium-sized; d_gene: TRBD2; v_gene: TRBV7-9; j_gene: TRBJ2-3; CDR3aa: CASSPPGGRAVDTQYF; CDR3nt: TGTGCCAGCAGCCCCCCGGGCGGGAGGGCCGTGGATACGCAGTATTTT
abundance: many; d_gene: NA; v_gene: TRBV12-3/TRBV12-4; j_gene: TRBJ2-2; CDR3aa: CASSLSGAWDRGTTGELFF; CDR3nt: TGTGCCAGCAGTTTAAGCGGAGCCTGGGATCGGGGGACCACCGGGGAGCTGTTTTTT
abundance: medium-sized; d_gene: NA; v_gene: TRBV9; j_gene: TRBJ2-2; CDR3aa: CASSVGAEGELFF; CDR3nt: TGTGCCAGCAGCGTAGGGGCGGAAGGGGAGCTGTTTTTT
abundance: many; d_gene: NA; v_gene: TRBV29-1; j_gene: TRBJ2-2; CDR3aa: CSAGRSGQGTGELFF; CDR3nt: TGCAGCGCCGGTAGGAGCGGCCAGGGCACCGGGGAGCTGTTTTTT
abundance: NA; d_gene: NA; v_gene: TRBV11-2; j_gene: TRBJ1-1; CDR3aa: CASSHTTALNTEAFF; CDR3nt: TGTGCCAGCAGCCATACGACAGCCCTGAACACTGAAGCTTTCTTT
abundance: NA; d_gene: TRBD2; v_gene: TRBV5-1; j_gene: TRBJ2-2; CDR3aa: CASSWTSGSRAGELFF; CDR3nt: TGCGCCAGCAGCTGGACTAGCGGGAGTAGGGCCGGGGAGCTGTTTTTT
abundance: many; d_gene: TRBD2; v_gene: TRBV5-1; j_gene: TRBJ2-7; CDR3aa: CASSLGGRAPYEQYF; CDR3nt: TGCGCCAGCAGCTTGGGCGGGAGGGCCCCCTACGAGCAGTACTTC
abundance: NA; d_gene: TRBD2; v_gene: TRBV12-3/TRBV12-4; j_gene: TRBJ2-7; CDR3aa: CACSFRAGYEQYF; CDR3nt: TGTGCCTGCAGTTTTAGAGCGGGGTACGAGCAGTACTTC
abundance: many; d_gene: TRBD1; v_gene: TRBV27; j_gene: TRBJ1-4; CDR3aa: CASSTPTGGKLFF; CDR3nt: TGTGCCAGCAGTACCCCAACAGGGGGAAAACTGTTTTTT
abundance: NA; d_gene: TRBD2; v_gene: TRBV18; j_gene: TRBJ2-7; CDR3aa: CASSPASGRVYEQYF; CDR3nt: TGTGCCAGCTCACCGGCCAGCGGGAGAGTCTACGAGCAGTACTTC
abundance: many; d_gene: NA; v_gene: TRBV3-2; j_gene: TRBJ2-5; CDR3aa: CASSQEASGDQETQYF; CDR3nt: TGTGCCAGCAGCCAAGAGGCTAGCGGTGACCAAGAGACCCAGTACTTC
abundance: many; d_gene: TRBD2; v_gene: TRBV2; j_gene: TRBJ2-3; CDR3aa: CASSDRGGSTDTQYF; CDR3nt: TGTGCCAGCAGTGATCGCGGGGGTAGCACAGATACGCAGTATTTT
abundance: many; d_gene: NA; v_gene: TRBV20-1; j_gene: TRBJ1-4; CDR3aa: CSAKGTPGEKLFF; CDR3nt: TGCAGTGCTAAGGGGACTCCCGGTGAAAAACTGTTTTTT
abundance: many; d_gene: NA; v_gene: TRBV10-1; j_gene: TRBJ1-6; CDR3aa: CASIPQRRSYNSPLHF; CDR3nt: TGCGCCAGCATTCCACAGCGACGCTCCTATAATTCACCCCTCCACTTT
abundance: many; d_gene: TRBD1; v_gene: TRBV27; j_gene: TRBJ2-7; CDR3aa: CASSFGTGPSYEQYF; CDR3nt: TGTGCCAGCAGTTTCGGGACAGGGCCATCCTACGAGCAGTACTTC
abundance: NA; d_gene: TRBD1; v_gene: TRBV6-2/TRBV6-3; j_gene: TRBJ2-4; CDR3aa: CASSPTGGNIQYF; CDR3nt: TGTGCCAGCAGTCCTACAGGGGGAAACATTCAGTACTTC
abundance: few; d_gene: NA; v_gene: TRBV29-1; j_gene: TRBJ1-2; CDR3aa: CSDLDYTF; CDR3nt: TGCAGCGACTTGGACTACACCTTC
abundance: NA; d_gene: NA; v_gene: TRBV27; j_gene: TRBJ2-5; CDR3aa: CASSLTPSGYGQETQYF; CDR3nt: TGTGCCAGCAGTCTCACGCCCTCAGGTTACGGACAAGAGACCCAGTACTTC
abundance: few; d_gene: NA; v_gene: TRBV20-1; j_gene: TRBJ2-1; CDR3aa: CSARDPQSSYNEQFF; CDR3nt: TGCAGTGCTAGAGACCCCCAATCCTCCTACAATGAGCAGTTCTTC
abundance: few; d_gene: TRBD2; v_gene: TRBV7-7; j_gene: TRBJ2-1; CDR3aa: CASSLLAGVAHEQFF; CDR3nt: TGTGCCAGCAGCTTACTAGCGGGAGTCGCGCATGAGCAGTTCTTC
abundance: NA; d_gene: TRBD1; v_gene: TRBV5-4; j_gene: TRBJ1-5; CDR3aa: CASSLDRGSPQHF; CDR3nt: TGTGCCAGCAGCCTCGACAGGGGCTCTCCCCAGCATTTT
abundance: many; d_gene: TRBD1; v_gene: TRBV19; j_gene: TRBJ1-2; CDR3aa: CASWDRGLGYTF; CDR3nt: TGTGCCAGCTGGGACAGGGGGCTTGGCTACACCTTC
abundance: many; d_gene: TRBD2; v_gene: TRBV3-1; j_gene: TRBJ2-7; CDR3aa: CASSPGLAREQYF; CDR3nt: TGTGCCAGCAGCCCTGGACTAGCGAGAGAGCAGTACTTC
abundance: many; d_gene: NA; v_gene: TRBV10-2; j_gene: TRBJ2-2; CDR3aa: CASTETPGELFF; CDR3nt: TGCGCCAGCACCGAGACCCCCGGGGAGCTGTTTTTT
abundance: many; d_gene: TRBD2; v_gene: TRBV7-2; j_gene: TRBJ2-2; CDR3aa: CASKLAGLTGELFF; CDR3nt: TGTGCCAGCAAGTTAGCGGGTCTTACCGGGGAGCTGTTTTTT
abundance: NA; d_gene: NA; v_gene: TRBV9; j_gene: TRBJ2-7; CDR3aa: CASSVADGGTYEQYF; CDR3nt: TGTGCCAGCAGCGTAGCTGACGGGGGAACCTACGAGCAGTACTTC
abundance: many; d_gene: TRBD2; v_gene: TRBV5-1; j_gene: TRBJ2-3; CDR3aa: CASSYAGLAGVGDTQYF; CDR3nt: TGCGCCAGCAGCTACGCGGGACTAGCGGGAGTGGGAGATACGCAGTATTTT
abundance: NA; d_gene: TRBD2; v_gene: TRBV20-1; j_gene: TRBJ2-7; CDR3aa: CSVTRGGRAEQYF; CDR3nt: TGCAGTGTAACCCGCGGCGGGAGGGCAGAGCAGTACTTC
abundance: many; d_gene: TRBD1; v_gene: TRBV28; j_gene: TRBJ2-5; CDR3aa: CASRQGATETQYF; CDR3nt: TGTGCCAGCCGGCAGGGGGCGACTGAGACCCAGTACTTC